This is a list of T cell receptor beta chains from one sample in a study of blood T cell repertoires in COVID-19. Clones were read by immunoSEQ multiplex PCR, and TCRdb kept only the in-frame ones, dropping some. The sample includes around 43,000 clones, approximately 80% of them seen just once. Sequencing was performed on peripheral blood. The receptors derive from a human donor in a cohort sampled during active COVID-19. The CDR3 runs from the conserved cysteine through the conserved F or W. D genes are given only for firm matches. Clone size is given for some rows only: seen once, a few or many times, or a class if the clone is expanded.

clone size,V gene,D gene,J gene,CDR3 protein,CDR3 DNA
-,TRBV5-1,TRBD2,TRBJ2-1,CASRPGLAGGPGEQFF,TGCGCCAGCAGACCGGGACTAGCGGGAGGGCCGGGTGAGCAGTTCTTC
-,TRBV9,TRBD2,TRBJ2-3,CASSPRVAGGRSADTQYF,TGTGCCAGCAGCCCCCGGGTAGCGGGAGGGCGGTCCGCAGATACGCAGTATTTT
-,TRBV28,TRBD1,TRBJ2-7,CASSLEDRNSYEQYF,TGTGCCAGCAGTTTAGAGGACAGGAACTCCTACGAGCAGTACTTC
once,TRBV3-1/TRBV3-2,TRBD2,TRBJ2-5,CASSQASGRWETQYF,TGTGCCAGCAGCCAAGCTAGCGGCAGGTGGGAGACCCAGTACTTC
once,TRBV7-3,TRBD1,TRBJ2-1,CASSLGTGGRNEQFF,TGTGCCAGCAGCTTAGGGACAGGGGGCCGAAATGAGCAGTTCTTC
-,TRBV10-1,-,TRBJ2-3,CASSSHLSTDTQYF,TGCGCCAGCAGTAGCCATTTGTCCACAGATACGCAGTATTTT
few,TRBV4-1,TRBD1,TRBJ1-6,CASSQVGTDNSPLHF,TGCGCCAGCAGCCAAGTGGGGACAGATAATTCACCCCTCCACTTT
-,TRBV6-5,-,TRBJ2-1,CASSPSSGTREQFF,TGTGCCAGCAGTCCCTCCTCCGGGACTCGGGAGCAGTTCTTC
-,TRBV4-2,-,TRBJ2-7,CASSQGERGYEQYF,TGTGCCAGCAGCCAAGGGGAGAGAGGCTACGAGCAGTACTTC
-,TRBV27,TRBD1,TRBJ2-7,CASSSTGGAGYEQYF,TGTGCCAGCAGTTCGACAGGGGGCGCGGGGTACGAGCAGTACTTC
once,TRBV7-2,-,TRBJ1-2,CASSPDSNYGYTF,TGTGCCAGCAGCCCCGACAGCAACTATGGCTACACCTTC
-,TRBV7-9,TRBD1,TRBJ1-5,CASSSTKTGSDQPQHF,TGTGCCAGCAGCTCAACTAAGACAGGGTCTGATCAGCCCCAGCATTTT
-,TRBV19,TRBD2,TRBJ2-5,CASSIGLAEETQYF,TGTGCCAGTAGTATCGGGCTAGCGGAAGAGACCCAGTACTTC
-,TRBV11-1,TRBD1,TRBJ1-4,CASTDREGEKLFF,TGTGCCAGCACGGACAGGGAAGGTGAAAAACTGTTTTTT
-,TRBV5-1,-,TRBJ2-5,CASSLWGPGRQAVQETQYF,TGCGCCAGCAGCTTGTGGGGTCCGGGGCGACAGGCCGTACAAGAGACCCAGTACTTC
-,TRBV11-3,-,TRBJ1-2,CASSPQGYGYTF,TGTGCCAGCAGCCCGCAGGGATATGGCTACACCTTC
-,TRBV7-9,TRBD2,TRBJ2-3,CASSYSGRGTDTQYF,TGTGCCAGCAGCTATAGCGGGAGAGGCACAGATACGCAGTATTTT
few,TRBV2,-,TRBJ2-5,CASSENLGSAGTQYF,TGTGCCAGCAGTGAAAATTTGGGCTCAGCGGGGACCCAGTACTTC
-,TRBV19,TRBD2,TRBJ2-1,CASSILSEGGPGNEQFF,TGTGCCAGTAGTATCCTCTCCGAGGGAGGGCCGGGTAATGAGCAGTTCTTC
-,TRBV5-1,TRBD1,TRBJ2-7,CASSGDRSYEQYF,TGCGCCAGCAGCGGGGACAGGTCCTACGAGCAGTACTTC
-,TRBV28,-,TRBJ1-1,CASSLRGMNTEAFF,TGTGCCAGCAGTTTGCGGGGGATGAACACTGAAGCTTTCTTT
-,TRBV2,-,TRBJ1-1,CASSEAAGRGRYTEAFF,TGTGCCAGCAGTGAAGCGGCGGGCAGGGGAAGGTACACTGAAGCTTTCTTT